Detailed here is one T cell receptor (beta chain). What it binds is unknown. Libraries were prepared by immunoSEQ multiplex PCR; TCRdb keeps only in-frame clonotypes and omits some of them. This sample carries 130,000 to 150,000 clones, approximately 91% of them seen once, and the ten largest clones take approximately 0.7%. These data belong to a study of cytomegalovirus exposure and HLA in healthy donors. The wider study: The approximately 120 validation repertoires were reported in a later analysis to have been generated on the same platform as the roughly 700 first-cohort repertoires. Study-level points and caveats: Most TCR sequences proved rare, with some public TCRs found in many donors. Researchers counted around 180 TCR beta chains as cytomegalovirus-associated.

V shed 4 bases and J 5 bases; nucleotides not matched to a gene: 7. CDR3 size: 14 residues. Looked up from germline, CDR1 is SGHRS and CDR2 is YFSETQ. While the first cohort had over 650 subjects, the donors belonged to the separate validation cohort of about 110 subjects. The receptor was isolated from a man younger than 30 in good health and CMV-seronegative. This chain connects TRBV5-1 to TRBJ2-3; 7 bases match TRBD1. Sequencing input: PBMCs. The CDR3 loop is CASSPGQALDTQYF. In nucleotides, the CDR3 is TGCGCCAGCAGCCCCGGACAGGCCTTAGATACGCAGTATTTT.